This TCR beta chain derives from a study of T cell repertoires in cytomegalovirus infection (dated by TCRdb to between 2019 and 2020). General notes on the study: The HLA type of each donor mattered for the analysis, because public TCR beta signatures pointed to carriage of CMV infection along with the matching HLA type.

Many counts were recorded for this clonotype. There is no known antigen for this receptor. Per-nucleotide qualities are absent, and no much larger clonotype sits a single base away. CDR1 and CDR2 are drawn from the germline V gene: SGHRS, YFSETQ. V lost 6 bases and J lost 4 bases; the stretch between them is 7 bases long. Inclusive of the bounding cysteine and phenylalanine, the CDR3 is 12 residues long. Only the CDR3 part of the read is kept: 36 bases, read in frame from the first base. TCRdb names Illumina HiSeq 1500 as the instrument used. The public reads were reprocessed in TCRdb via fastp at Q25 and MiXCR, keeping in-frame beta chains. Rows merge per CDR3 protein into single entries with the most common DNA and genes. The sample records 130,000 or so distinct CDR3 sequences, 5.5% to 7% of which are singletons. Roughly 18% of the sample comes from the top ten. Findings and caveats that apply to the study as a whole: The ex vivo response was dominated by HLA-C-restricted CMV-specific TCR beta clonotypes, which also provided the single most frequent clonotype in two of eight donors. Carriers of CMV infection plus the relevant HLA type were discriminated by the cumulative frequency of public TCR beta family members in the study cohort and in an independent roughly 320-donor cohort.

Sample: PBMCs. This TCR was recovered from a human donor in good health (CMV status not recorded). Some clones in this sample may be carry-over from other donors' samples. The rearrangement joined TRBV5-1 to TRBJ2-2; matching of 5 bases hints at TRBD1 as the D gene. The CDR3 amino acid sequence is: CASKQVTGELFF. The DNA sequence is TGCGCCAGCAAACAGGTCACCGGGGAGCTGTTTTTT.